This T cell receptor (beta chain) appears in the sequencing data of a study of T-cell reconstitution after alpha-beta-depleted transplantation in children. Study outcomes and limitations: Surviving recipient T cells and thymic progenitors accounted for the high day-60 TCRbeta diversity observed in some patients. After one year, T-cell counts and TCRbeta diversity mostly came from new T cells.

As regards this clonotype: Its antigen is unknown.

The V gene end was trimmed by 7 bases and the J gene end by 3 bases; junction bases not matched to a gene: 16. The CDR3 is made up of 17 amino acids. Unique molecular identifiers were incorporated during preparation of the TCRbeta library. MiXCR, applied by TCRdb to the PCR reads, yields one record per CDR3 protein. The sample has about 900,000 distinct CDR3 sequences, about 30% seen once. The input for sequencing was PBMCs, mostly from graft donor cells, taken 360 days after TCRalphabeta/CD19-depleted stem cell transplant. The receptor was derived from a boy younger than two who had a stem cell transplant for SCID, so the T cells may come from the graft donor. The rearrangement links TRBV12-3 or TRBV12-4 to TRBJ2-3; 7 nucleotides align to TRBD2. The CDR3 DNA is TGTGCCAGCATCCACCGACGGGCGGGGGTAGGAACAGATACGCAGTATTTT. Protein: CASIHRRAGVGTDTQYF.